The following is a T cell receptor beta chain sequence with its context. Its antigen is not identified. The entry originates in a study of Ad26.COV2.S vaccination and SARS-CoV-2 variants. The sample's treatment: some 20 received Ad26.COV2.S at low or high dose, single or two shots; roughly 5 received placebo; per-sample allocation not given. After the first vaccine or placebo injection, samples were drawn on day 63. Expressing Wuhan-strain SARS-CoV-2 spike, an Ad26 vector served as the vaccine. Overall study results and limits: The study found higher spike-specific TCR breadth in vaccine than placebo recipients.

This CDR3 has 16 amino acids. V shed 2 bases, J shed 4 bases, and the junction held 8 bases outside the gene matches. Germline V gene data show CDR1 as MNHEY and CDR2 as SMNVEV (reference sequence). Sequencing was performed with immunoSEQ multiplex PCR; in TCRdb, only in-frame clones are kept and a portion is missing. The sample carries under 400,000 clones, roughly 84% recorded once. This specimen consisted of peripheral blood, obtained in a trial of Ad26.COV2.S vaccine versus placebo. The chain couples TRBV27 to TRBJ1-3; 7 bases agree with TRBD1. The source is a person between 18 and 65 years old who received the Ad26.COV2.S COVID-19 vaccine or a placebo. CDR3 amino acids: CASSLRGRGYGNTIYF. DNA of the CDR3: TGTGCCAGCAGTTTAAGGGGCAGGGGGTACGGAAACACCATATATTTT.